Listed below are T cell receptor beta chains from one sample, sequenced in a study of blood T cell repertoires in COVID-19. The repertoire was sequenced with immunoSEQ multiplex PCR; TCRdb's copy has only in-frame clones and lacks some. The repertoire holds about 190,000 clones, with approximately 84% as singletons. The sequenced sample was PBMCs or T cells enriched from blood (not recorded which). Source of these receptors: a woman aged 25 to 39 who had recovered from COVID-19. Each CDR3 is given with its conserved first and last residue. The D gene is left open where the match is weak. Size values are once, few and many counts, or a class for expanded clones, and some rows have none.

V gene	D gene	CDR3 length	clone size	J gene	CDR3 DNA	CDR3 protein
TRBV6-5	TRBD1	13	.	TRBJ2-5	TGTGCCAGCAGCCCGAGACAGGGCCAGACCCAGTACTTC	CASSPRQGQTQYF
TRBV3-1/TRBV3-2	.	14	.	TRBJ1-5	TGTGCCAGCAGCCAAGTGGGGAGTAATCAGCCCCAGCATTTT	CASSQVGSNQPQHF
TRBV27	TRBD1	14	.	TRBJ1-5	TGTGCCAGCAGTTTTGGGCAGGGGGTGTCGACCCAGCATTTT	CASSFGQGVSTQHF
TRBV24-1	TRBD2	17	few	TRBJ2-1	TGTGCCACCAGTGATTCGTGGCTAGCGGGACATTACAATGAGCAGTTCTTC	CATSDSWLAGHYNEQFF
TRBV10-3	.	16	once	TRBJ2-1	TGTGCCATCAGTGATTATGGGGCCGGTGCATACAATGAGCAGTTCTTC	CAISDYGAGAYNEQFF
TRBV28	TRBD2	15	once	TRBJ2-2	TGTGCCAGCAGTTTCGGCGGGGGGAGGGCCGGGGAGCTGTTTTTT	CASSFGGGRAGELFF
TRBV6-4	.	14	.	TRBJ1-1	TGTGCCAGCAGTGACAGGGGCCAGGGCACTGAAGCTTTCTTT	CASSDRGQGTEAFF
TRBV19	TRBD2	16	.	TRBJ2-3	TGTGCCAGTAGTCCCGGGACTACCCTCGGCACAGATACGCAGTATTTT	CASSPGTTLGTDTQYF
TRBV7-8	.	17	.	TRBJ1-3	TGTGCCAGCAGCTTCATAGCGACACCTACCTCTGGAAACACCATATATTTT	CASSFIATPTSGNTIYF
TRBV7-2	TRBD1	14	.	TRBJ1-2	TGTGCCAGCAGCTTAGTCGGGACAGGGAGTGGCTACACCTTC	CASSLVGTGSGYTF
TRBV19	.	13	once	TRBJ1-1	TGTGCCAGTATGATCGGGGGGGACACTGAAGCTTTCTTT	CASMIGGDTEAFF